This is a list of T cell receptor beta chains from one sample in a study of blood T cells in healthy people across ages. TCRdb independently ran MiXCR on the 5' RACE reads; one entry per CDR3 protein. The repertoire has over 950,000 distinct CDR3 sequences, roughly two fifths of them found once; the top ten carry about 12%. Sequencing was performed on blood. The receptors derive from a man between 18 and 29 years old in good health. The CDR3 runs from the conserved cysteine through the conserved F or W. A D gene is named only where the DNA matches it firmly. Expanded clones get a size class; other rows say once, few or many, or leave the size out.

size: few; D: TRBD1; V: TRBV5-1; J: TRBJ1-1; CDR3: CASSLRGREETEAFF; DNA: TGCGCCAGCAGCTTGAGGGGGCGCGAAGAAACTGAAGCTTTCTTT
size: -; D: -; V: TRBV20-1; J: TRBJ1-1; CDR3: CSARRGTNTEAFF; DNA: TGCAGTGCTAGGCGGGGGACGAACACTGAAGCTTTCTTT
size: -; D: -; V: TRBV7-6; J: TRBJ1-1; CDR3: CASSSYTDSNTEAFF; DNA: TGTGCCAGCAGCTCATACACGGATTCGAACACTGAAGCTTTCTTT
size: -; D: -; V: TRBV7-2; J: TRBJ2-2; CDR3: CASSFSHKLFF; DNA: TGTGCCAGCAGCTTTTCTCATAAGCTGTTTTTT
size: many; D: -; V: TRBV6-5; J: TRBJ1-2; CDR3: CASSYRGFGYGYTF; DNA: TGTGCCAGCAGTTACCGGGGATTCGGCTATGGCTACACCTTC
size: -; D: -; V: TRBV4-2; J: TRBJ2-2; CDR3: CASSQGTWGQDTGELFF; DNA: TGTGCCAGCAGCCAGGGGACATGGGGCCAAGACACCGGGGAGCTGTTTTTT
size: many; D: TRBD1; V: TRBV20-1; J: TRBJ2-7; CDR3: CSARDWQGAYEQYF; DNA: TGCAGTGCTAGAGACTGGCAGGGGGCCTACGAGCAGTACTTC
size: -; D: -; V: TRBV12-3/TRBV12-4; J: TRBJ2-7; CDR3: CASSFYYRGGTYEQYF; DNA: TGTGCCAGCAGTTTTTATTATAGGGGGGGAACCTACGAGCAGTACTTC
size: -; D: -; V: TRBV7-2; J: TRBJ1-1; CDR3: CASSPRQGFVGTEAFF; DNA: TGTGCCAGCAGCCCCCGGCAGGGTTTCGTGGGCACTGAAGCTTTCTTT
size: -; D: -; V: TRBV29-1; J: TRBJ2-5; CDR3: CSVAGRFLGNEQYF; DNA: TGCAGCGTTGCAGGGAGGTTTTTGGGCAATGAGCAGTACTTC
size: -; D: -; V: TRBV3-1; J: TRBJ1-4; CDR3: CASSQDWSGLKLFF; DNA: TGTGCCAGCAGCCAAGATTGGTCAGGACTAAAACTGTTTTTT
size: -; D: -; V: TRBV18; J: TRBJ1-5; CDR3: CASSPPPGIDNQPRHF; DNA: TGTGCCAGCTCACCACCCCCGGGGATAGACAATCAGCCCCGGCATTTT
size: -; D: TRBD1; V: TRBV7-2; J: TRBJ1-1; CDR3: CASSRSPGQGTEAFF; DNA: TGTGCCAGCAGCCGTTCCCCGGGACAGGGCACTGAAGCTTTCTTT
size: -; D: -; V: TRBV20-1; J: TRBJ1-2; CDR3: CSARDRERTNYGYTF; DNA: TGCAGTGCTAGAGATAGGGAAAGAACTAACTATGGCTACACCTTC
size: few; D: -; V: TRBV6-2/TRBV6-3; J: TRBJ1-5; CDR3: CASSYGVDQPQHF; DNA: TGTGCCAGCAGTTACGGGGTGGATCAGCCCCAGCATTTT
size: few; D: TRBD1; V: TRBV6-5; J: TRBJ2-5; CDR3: CASRKQGIDEQYF; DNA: TGTGCCAGCAGGAAACAGGGGATCGATGAGCAGTACTTC
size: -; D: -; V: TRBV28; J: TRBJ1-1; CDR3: CASSQLGTRAEAFF; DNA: TGCGCCAGCAGTCAACTAGGGACCAGAGCGGAAGCTTTCTTT
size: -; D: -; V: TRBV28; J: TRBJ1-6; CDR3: CASSLEAGLNSPLHF; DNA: TGTGCCAGCAGTTTAGAGGCAGGCCTGAATTCACCCCTCCACTTT
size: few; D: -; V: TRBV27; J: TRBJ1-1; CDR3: CASKPGGRGSEAFF; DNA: TGTGCCAGCAAACCTGGCGGACGGGGGTCTGAAGCTTTCTTT
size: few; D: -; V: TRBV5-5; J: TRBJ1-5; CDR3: CASSLAQGGPNQPQHF; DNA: TGTGCCAGCAGCTTGGCTCAGGGAGGACCTAATCAGCCCCAGCATTTT
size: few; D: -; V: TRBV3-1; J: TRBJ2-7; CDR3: CASSQNKRRGWGFSYEQYF; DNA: TGTGCCAGCAGCCAAAACAAACGAAGGGGATGGGGGTTCTCCTACGAGCAGTACTTC
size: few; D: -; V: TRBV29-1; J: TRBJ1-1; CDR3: CSVDGAGLNTEAFF; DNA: TGCAGCGTTGACGGAGCAGGGCTGAACACTGAAGCTTTCTTT
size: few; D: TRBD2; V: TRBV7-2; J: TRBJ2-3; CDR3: CASSLAFSSSGGAWGTDTQYF; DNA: TGTGCCAGCAGCTTAGCCTTCTCATCTAGCGGGGGGGCTTGGGGCACAGATACGCAGTATTTT
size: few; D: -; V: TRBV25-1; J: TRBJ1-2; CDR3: CASSEVGHANYGYTF; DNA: TGTGCCAGCAGTGAGGTGGGCCACGCAAACTATGGCTACACCTTC
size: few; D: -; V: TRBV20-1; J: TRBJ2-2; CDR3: CSARDWSPGELFF; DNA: TGCAGTGCTAGAGATTGGTCCCCCGGGGAGCTGTTTTTT
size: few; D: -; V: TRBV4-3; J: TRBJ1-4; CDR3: CASSQDGAQREKLFF; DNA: TGCGCCAGCAGCCAAGATGGGGCCCAGAGGGAAAAACTGTTTTTT
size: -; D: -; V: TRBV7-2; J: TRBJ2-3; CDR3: CASSFGFTQYF; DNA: TGTGCCAGCAGCTTTGGGTTTACGCAGTATTTT
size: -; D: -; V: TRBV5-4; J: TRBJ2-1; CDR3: CASSVTSGGGPGYNEQFF; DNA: TGTGCCAGCAGCGTGACCTCAGGTGGGGGACCTGGATACAATGAGCAGTTCTTC
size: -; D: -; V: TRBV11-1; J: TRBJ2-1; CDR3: CASSLSGPGPYEQFF; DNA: TGTGCCAGCAGCTTAAGTGGGCCAGGGCCGTATGAGCAGTTCTTC
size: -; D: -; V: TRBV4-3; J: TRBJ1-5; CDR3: CASSQDSGASNQPQHF; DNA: TGCGCCAGCAGCCAAGATTCGGGGGCGAGCAATCAGCCCCAGCATTTT
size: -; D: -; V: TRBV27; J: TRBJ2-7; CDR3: CASSFGQGNPYEQYF; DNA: TGTGCCAGCAGTTTTGGGCAGGGGAATCCGTACGAGCAGTACTTC
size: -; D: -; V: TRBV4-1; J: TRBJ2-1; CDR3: CASSQTSGGVAYNEQFF; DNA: TGCGCCAGCAGCCAGACCTCCGGGGGCGTCGCCTACAATGAGCAGTTCTTC
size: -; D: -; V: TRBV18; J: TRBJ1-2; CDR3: CASSQAVQSGYTF; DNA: TGTGCCAGCTCGCAGGCGGTGCAGAGTGGCTACACCTTC
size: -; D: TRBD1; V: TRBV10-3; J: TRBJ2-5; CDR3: CAISEGTGKETQYF; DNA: TGTGCCATCAGTGAAGGGACAGGAAAAGAGACCCAGTACTTC
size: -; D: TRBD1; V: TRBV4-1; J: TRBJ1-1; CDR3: CASRIPTGAATEAFF; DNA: TGCGCCAGCAGAATCCCCACAGGGGCGGCCACTGAAGCTTTCTTT
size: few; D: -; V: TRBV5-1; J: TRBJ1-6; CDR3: CASSLSGRERSPLHF; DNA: TGCGCCAGCAGCCTCTCGGGCAGGGAAAGGTCACCCCTCCACTTT
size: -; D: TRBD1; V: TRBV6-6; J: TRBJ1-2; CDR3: CASDRGAYYGYTF; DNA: TGTGCCAGCGACAGGGGAGCATACTATGGCTACACCTTC
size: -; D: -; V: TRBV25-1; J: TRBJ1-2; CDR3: CASSEWGGDYGYTF; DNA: TGTGCCAGCAGTGAATGGGGGGGCGACTATGGCTACACCTTC
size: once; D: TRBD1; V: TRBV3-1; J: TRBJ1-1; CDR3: CASSQEVGLGQGPLNTGAFF; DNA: TGTGCCAGCAGCCAAGAAGTGGGATTGGGACAGGGCCCCTTGAACACTGGAGCTTTCTTT
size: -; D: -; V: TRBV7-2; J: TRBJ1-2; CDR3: CASTTQGSYGYTF; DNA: TGTGCCAGCACCACACAGGGAAGCTATGGCTACACCTTC
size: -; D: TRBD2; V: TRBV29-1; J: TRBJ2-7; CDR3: CSVGRGVTYEQYF; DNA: TGCAGCGTTGGGCGGGGGGTCACGTACGAGCAGTACTTC
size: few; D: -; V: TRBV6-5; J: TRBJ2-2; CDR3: CASLGDTGELFF; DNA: TGTGCCAGCTTGGGGGACACCGGGGAGCTGTTTTTT
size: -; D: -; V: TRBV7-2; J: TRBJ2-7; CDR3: CASSLRGVPYNEQYF; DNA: TGTGCCAGCAGCTTAAGGGGGGTCCCCTACAATGAGCAGTACTTC
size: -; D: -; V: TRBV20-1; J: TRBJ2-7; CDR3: CSASIGYEQYF; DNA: TGCAGTGCTAGCATCGGGTACGAGCAGTACTTC
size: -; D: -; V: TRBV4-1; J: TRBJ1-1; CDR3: CASSPDRHEAFF; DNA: TGCGCCAGCAGCCCTGACAGACATGAAGCTTTCTTT
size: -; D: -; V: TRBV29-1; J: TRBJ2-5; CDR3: CSVDRVPQETQYF; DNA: TGCAGCGTTGACAGGGTACCGCAAGAGACCCAGTACTTC
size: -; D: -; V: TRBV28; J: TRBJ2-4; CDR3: CASRSPGNIQYF; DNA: TGTGCCAGCAGGTCACCGGGAAACATTCAGTACTTC
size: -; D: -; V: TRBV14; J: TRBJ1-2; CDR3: CASSPVTNYGYTF; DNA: TGTGCCAGCAGCCCAGTCACGAACTATGGCTACACCTTC